This T cell receptor beta chain was recorded in a study of blood T cell repertoires in COVID-19 (TCRdb year 2020). For the study in its entirety: Samples from collaborators originated in the United States, Italy and Spain and spanned both the acute and convalescent phases of COVID-19. The material from the prospective study consisted of cDNA or gDNA derived from T cells, B-cell-depleted T cells, or PBMCs. Deeply sampled blood TCRbeta repertoires from subjects exposed to, actively infected with, or recovered from COVID-19 were included in the dataset. A freely available public database, intended as a resource for researchers studying the immune response to SARS-CoV-2, is where the repertoires were released. The samples were drawn from the first 160 participants of the ongoing ImmuneRACE study and from more than 1,000 subjects provided by 6 global collaborators. The sample metadata nearly always contained a de-identified subject ID, COVID-19 status, age in years and sex. Where HLA class I and class II types were available, the types were taken from metadata supplied by the sample provider, not from assay-based typing.

The research as a whole found: Clinical and demographic metadata were provided uncurated, with the amount varying by source and participant.

Points on this clone: It has no known antigen specificity. Qualities for individual bases were not recorded, and no much larger clone is one base off.

The immunoSEQ Assay, a bias-controlled multiplex PCR, was used to amplify TCRbeta CDR3 regions from genomic DNA. The study's processing was this. Nucleated cell counts per sample were estimated from amplification of reference gene primers within the assay. Sequence reads were collapsed and filtered to measure the absolute abundance of every unique TCRbeta CDR3 rearrangement. For each sample, productive Simpson clonality was calculated by taking the square root of Simpson's diversity index across productive rearrangements. Drawn from immuneACCESS, this table holds only the in-frame rearrangements with V and J called that TCRdb kept. Clones are partly lost; checked studies trace under half to an unresolved V gene and leave the rest unexplained. V and J calls and clone size follow that table, whereas D and trimming were derived from the DNA. The table for this sample lists 250,000 to 350,000 clones; about 81% of them were counted only once. More than 1.1% of the sample lies in the top ten.

One collaborating source in Seattle enrolled patients during active infection and followed them longitudinally through the course of disease. Each collaborating institution followed its own protocols to collect whole blood in K2EDTA tubes. For TCRbeta analysis, collaborators shipped samples as frozen whole blood, isolated PBMCs, or DNA extracted from either of those sample types. Source material: peripheral blood. The clonotype comes from a human donor with COVID-19, enrolled during active disease. The donor label of this sample is uncertain.

The CDR3 protein sequence reads: CASSPSLRRGGDTQYF. Read as DNA, the sequence is TGTGCCAGCAGCCCCTCCCTCAGGCGGGGAGGAGATACGCAGTATTTT. Rearrangement joined TRBV7-8 to TRBJ2-3, and TRBD2 may be the D gene, going by 6 matching bases. Reading the germline V gene gives CDR1 SGHVS and CDR2 FQNEAQ. The junction carries 20 bases between V and J, which are trimmed by 5 bases and 5 bases respectively. From the cysteine up to the phenylalanine, the CDR3 has a length of 16 residues. The CDR3 DNA has 48 bases and is translated from base 1.